The 14 T cell receptor beta chains presented below share a single source sample, sequenced in a study of CD8+CD57+ T cells in acquired aplastic anemia (dated by TCRdb to between 2018 and 2020). Patients chosen for sequencing had shown expansion of CD8+CD57+ cells by flow cytometry. Data came from an Illumina HiSeq 2000. TCR beta VDJ combination and CDR3 sequence profiling used genomic DNA as the template. TCRdb reran the public reads through fastp at Q25 and MiXCR, keeping productive beta chains. Rows with a matching CDR3 protein are joined into one entry that keeps the most common DNA and genes. This sample lists 180,000 or so distinct CDR3 sequences; 40% to 50% were detected once. The ten largest clones represent about 1% of the sample. Sequencing was performed on sorted CD4+, CD8+, or CD8+CD57+ T cells (not recorded which) from PBMCs. The source of these receptors is a human donor with aplastic anemia.

The V and J genes are TRBV5-5 and TRBJ1-2, with TRBD1 identical over 10 bases. CDR3 length: 14 amino acids. J was trimmed by 4 bases and V by 3 bases; bases with no gene match: 3. Germline CDR1 is SGHKS and CDR2 is YYEKEE (reference sequence). CDR3 amino acids: CASSSGQGVYGYTF. The CDR3 region has the DNA TGTGCCAGCAGCTCCGGACAGGGGGTCTATGGCTACACCTTC.

Many counts were recorded for this clonotype. The chain recombines TRBV20-1 with TRBJ2-3; TRBD2 matches 11 bases. The ends lost 0 bases at V and 8 bases at J; junction bases unmatched: 16. This CDR3 contains 18 residues. Germline V gene sequence: CDR1 DFQATT, CDR2 SNEGSKA (reference sequence). This CDR3 reads CSAREGSGGVGRRGTQYF. The CDR3 bases are TGCAGTGCTAGAGAGGGTAGCGGGGGGGTTGGGCGTCGAGGTACGCAGTATTTT.

In this sample, this clonotype turned up many times. V gene TRBV7-8 combines with J gene TRBJ1-1; D unclear. There are 12 residues in the CDR3. Germline CDR1 and CDR2: SGHVS and FQNEAQ. V was pared by 6 bases and J by 3 bases, with 8 bases between. The CDR3 is CASRQIYTEAFF. DNA of the CDR3: TGTGCCAGCAGGCAGATTTACACTGAAGCTTTCTTT.

There are many counts of this clonotype. In DNA form, the CDR3 reads TGTGCCAGCAGGCTAGCGGGGGGGACAACCTACGAGCAGTACTTC. Its translation is CASRLAGGTTYEQYF. This sequence joins TRBV2 and TRBJ2-7, with 12 bases that match TRBD2. Trimming removed 6 bases from V and 2 bases from J; junction bases left unmatched: 5. Looked up from germline, CDR1 is SNHLY and CDR2 is FYNNEI. The CDR3 loop spans 15 amino acids.

The rearrangement joins TRBV19 to TRBJ1-1; D is ambiguous. V lost 5 bases to trimming and J lost 4 bases, with 11 bases between them. The germline V gene encodes CDR1 LNHDA and CDR2 SQIVND (reference sequence). The CDR3 extends over 13 amino acids. This CDR3 reads CASSPYESTEAFF. The CDR3, as DNA: TGTGCCAGTAGTCCCTATGAGAGCACTGAAGCTTTCTTT.

The rearrangement joins TRBV25-1 to TRBJ2-2; D not certain. Germline CDR1 reads MGHDK; CDR2 reads SYGVNS. The CDR3 is made up of 16 amino acids. Trimming took off 1 base at V and 0 bases at J, with 9 bases between the two ends. The CDR3 spells CASSEWGQANTGELFF. CDR3 DNA sequence: TGTGCCAGCAGTGAATGGGGTCAGGCGAACACCGGGGAGCTGTTTTTT.

This clonotype was recorded at least ten times. V gene TRBV6-2 or TRBV6-3 combines with J gene TRBJ2-2, with D hard to call. This CDR3 has 11 residues. V was trimmed by 6 bases and J by 13 bases, leaving 12 bases between them. In germline, CDR1 is MNHEY, CDR2 SVGEGT. CDR3 bases: TGTGCCAGCAGCGGGCATTTTCGGCTGTTTTTT. It encodes CASSGHFRLFF.

The chain couples TRBV20-1 to TRBJ2-7; 8 bases align to TRBD1. CDR1 DFQATT and CDR2 SNEGSKA come from the germline V gene (reference sequence). The V segment lost 3 bases and the J segment 6 bases; nucleotides outside the gene matches: 10. The CDR3 totals 14 residues. The chain's CDR3 is CSARLTGDLGEQYF. CDR3 sequence (DNA): TGCAGTGCTAGGCTGACAGGGGATCTCGGCGAGCAGTACTTC.

This clonotype was picked up many times. This chain uses TRBV6-5 with TRBJ2-6; a weak D match, TRBD1 (5 bases). The CDR3 sequence is 15 residues long. Germline lookup yields CDR1 MNHEY and CDR2 SVGAGI. Trimming removed 4 bases from V and 0 bases from J, with 7 bases in between. The CDR3 reads CASSFDSSGANVLTF. The CDR3 DNA reads as TGTGCCAGCAGTTTCGACAGCTCTGGGGCCAACGTCCTGACTTTC.

This chain connects TRBV7-9 to TRBJ2-3; D possibly corresponds to TRBD1 (5 bases). The CDR3 spans 12 residues. V lost 4 bases and J 7 bases, leaving 9 bases between the germline ends. CDR1 is SEHNR and CDR2 is FQNEAQ in the germline V gene (reference sequence). CDR3 region: CASSSGHYTQYF. CDR3 bases: TGTGCCAGCAGCTCCGGACATTATACGCAGTATTTT.

This clonotype has a handful of counts. A single base separates this from a much larger clone, so it may be a read error. The chain combines TRBV5-1 with TRBJ2-5; D is unresolved. The germline V gene has CDR1 SGHRS and CDR2 YFSETQ. The CDR3 sequence is 11 residues long. The DNA for the CDR3 is TGCGTCAGCAGCATCCAAGAGACCCAGTACTTC. Translated: CVSSIQETQYF.

This clonotype has just one count. The chain has TRBV7-9 and TRBJ2-7; 10 bases match TRBD1. Germline V gene lookup returns CDR1 SEHNR and CDR2 FQNEAQ (reference sequence). Trimming cost V 5 bases and J 3 bases; bases outside gene matches: 4. The CDR3 is 14 amino acids. The CDR3 DNA reads as TGTGCCAGCAGCCTGGGACAGGGGTTCTACGAGCAGTACTTC. Its protein product is CASSLGQGFYEQYF.

This clonotype occurred a few times. This rearrangement joins TRBV19 to TRBJ1-6; 8 nucleotides agree with TRBD1. This CDR3 is built from 14 residues. V lost 5 bases, J lost 10 bases, and 7 bases stayed unmatched. Germline lookup yields CDR1 LNHDA and CDR2 SQIVND (reference sequence). The CDR3 reads CASSVRDRQSPLHF. CDR3 in DNA: TGTGCCAGTAGTGTCCGGGACAGGCAGTCACCCCTCCACTTT.

This clonotype was counted ten times or more. The chain is built from TRBV5-5 and TRBJ2-7; either TRBD1 or TRBD2 may fit D (5 bases each). Germline CDR1 and CDR2: SGHKS and YYEKEE (reference sequence). V lost 0 bases and J 2 bases, leaving 12 bases between the germline ends. The CDR3 covers 15 residues. CDR3 residues: CASSLAGTAAYEQYF. In DNA, the CDR3 is TGTGCCAGCAGCTTGGCCGGGACGGCAGCCTACGAGCAGTACTTC.